The sequence of this T cell receptor (beta chain) was determined in a study of shared clonotypes between healthy human individuals. Study outcomes and limitations: About 5% of naive CD4 clonotypes were shared across several donors. Among donors, sharing of clonotypes was expected to be affected by sequencing depth. As a rule, naive subsets had a larger estimated richness than memory subsets. Clonotypes shared by all four sorted-subset donors had higher generation probabilities than non-shared clonotypes.

Here immunoSEQ multiplex PCR was the method, and the copy in TCRdb shows in-frame clones only, minus some. The repertoire holds more than 2,000,000 clones, with over 85% as singletons. J lost 2 bases, V lost 3 bases, and 3 bases had no gene match. Germline assignment: CDR1 KGHSH and CDR2 LQKENI. The CDR3 covers 14 residues. To note about this clone: The antigen remains unidentified. The same CDR3 can be traced to other DNA sequences in this sample.

J is TRBJ2-5 and V is TRBV18; 7 bases line up with TRBD1. The origin of this receptor is a man younger than 30 in good health. Sequenced: naive CD4+ T cells sorted from blood. Subset noted: CD45RA+ positively selected. The CDR3 region has the DNA TGTGCCAGCTCACCCCCGGGACAGCAAGAGACCCAGTACTTC. Translating it yields CASSPPGQQETQYF.